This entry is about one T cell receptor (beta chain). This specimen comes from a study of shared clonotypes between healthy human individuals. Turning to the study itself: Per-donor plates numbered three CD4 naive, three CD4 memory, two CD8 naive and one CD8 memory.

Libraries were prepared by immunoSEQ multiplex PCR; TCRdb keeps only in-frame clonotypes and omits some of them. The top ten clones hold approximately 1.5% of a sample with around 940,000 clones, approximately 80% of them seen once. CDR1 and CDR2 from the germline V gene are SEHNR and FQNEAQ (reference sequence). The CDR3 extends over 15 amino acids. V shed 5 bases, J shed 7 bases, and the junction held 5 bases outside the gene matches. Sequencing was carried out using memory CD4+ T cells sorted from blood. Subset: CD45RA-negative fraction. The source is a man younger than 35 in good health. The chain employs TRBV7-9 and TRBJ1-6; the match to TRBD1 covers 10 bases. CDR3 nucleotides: TGTGCCAGCAGCGGACAGGGGGGAGGAAATTCACCCCTCCACTTT. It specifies CASSGQGGGNSPLHF.